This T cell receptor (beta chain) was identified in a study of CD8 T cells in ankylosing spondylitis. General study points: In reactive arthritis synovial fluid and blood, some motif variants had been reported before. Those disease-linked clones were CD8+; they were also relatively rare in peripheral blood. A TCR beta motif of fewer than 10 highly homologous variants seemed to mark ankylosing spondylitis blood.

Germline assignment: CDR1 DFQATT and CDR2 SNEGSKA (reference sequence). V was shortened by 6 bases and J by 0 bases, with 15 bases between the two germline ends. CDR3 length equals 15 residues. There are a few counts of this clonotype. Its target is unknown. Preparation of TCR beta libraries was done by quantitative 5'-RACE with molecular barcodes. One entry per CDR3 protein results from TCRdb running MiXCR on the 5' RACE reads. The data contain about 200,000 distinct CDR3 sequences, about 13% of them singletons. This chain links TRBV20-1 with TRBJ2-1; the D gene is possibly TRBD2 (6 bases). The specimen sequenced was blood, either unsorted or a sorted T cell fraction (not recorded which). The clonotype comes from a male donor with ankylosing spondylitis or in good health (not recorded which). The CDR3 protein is CSASSGESSYNEQFF. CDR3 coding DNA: TGCAGTGCCTCCTCGGGGGAAAGCTCCTACAATGAGCAGTTCTTC.